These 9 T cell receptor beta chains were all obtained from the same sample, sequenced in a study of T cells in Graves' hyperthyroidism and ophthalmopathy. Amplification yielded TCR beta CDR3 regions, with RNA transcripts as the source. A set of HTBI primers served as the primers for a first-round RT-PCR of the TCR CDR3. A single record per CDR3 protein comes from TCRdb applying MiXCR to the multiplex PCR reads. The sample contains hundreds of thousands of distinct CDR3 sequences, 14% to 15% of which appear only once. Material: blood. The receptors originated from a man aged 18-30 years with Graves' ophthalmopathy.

This chain's CDR3 is CASSSGQEEETQYF. The CDR3 nucleotides read TGCGCCAGCAGCTCCGGACAAGAAGAAGAGACCCAGTACTTC. The rearrangement joins TRBV5-1 to TRBJ2-5; D possibly corresponds to TRBD1 (5 bases). Germline V gene sequence: CDR1 SGHRS, CDR2 YFSETQ. V dropped 3 bases and J dropped 3 bases, with 12 bases sitting between them. CDR3 length: 14 amino acids.

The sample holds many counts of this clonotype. CDR3 amino acids: CAWSRGGKPQHF. The CDR3 DNA follows: TGTGCCTGGAGTCGTGGGGGTAAGCCCCAGCATTTT. The chain has TRBV30 and TRBJ1-5; D may be TRBD1 (5 bases). The CDR3 covers 12 residues. The V gene's germline CDR1 is GTSNPN and CDR2 SVGIG (reference sequence). Trimming removed 2 bases at V and 8 bases at J, with 10 bases between. The complete variable domain, with remaining parts taken from reference TRBV30 and TRBJ1-5, reads SQTIHQWPATLVQPVGSPLSLECTVEGTSNPNLYWYRQAAGRGLQLLFYSVGIGQISSEVPQNLSASRPQDRQFILSSKKLLLSDSGFYLCAWSRGGKPQHFGDGTRLSIL.

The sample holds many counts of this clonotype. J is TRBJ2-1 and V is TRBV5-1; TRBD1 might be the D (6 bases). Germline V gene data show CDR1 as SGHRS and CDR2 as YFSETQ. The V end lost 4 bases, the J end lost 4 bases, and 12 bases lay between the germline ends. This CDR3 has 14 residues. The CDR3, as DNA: TGCGCCAGCAGCCCCCCGGACAGTTACAATGAGCAGTTCTTC. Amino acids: CASSPPDSYNEQFF.

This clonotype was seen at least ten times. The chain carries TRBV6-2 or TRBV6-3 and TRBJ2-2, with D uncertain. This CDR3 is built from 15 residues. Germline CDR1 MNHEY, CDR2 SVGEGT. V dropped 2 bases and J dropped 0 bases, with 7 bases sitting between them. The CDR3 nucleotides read TGTGCCAGCAGTTACCCAGCCGCGAACACCGGGGAGCTGTTTTTT. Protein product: CASSYPAANTGELFF.

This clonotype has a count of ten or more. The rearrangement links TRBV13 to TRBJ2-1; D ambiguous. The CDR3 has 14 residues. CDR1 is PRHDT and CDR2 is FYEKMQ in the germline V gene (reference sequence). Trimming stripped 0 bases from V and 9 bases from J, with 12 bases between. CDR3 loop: CASSLGGRFAEQFF. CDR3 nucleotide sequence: TGTGCCAGCAGCTTAGGTGGACGGTTTGCTGAGCAGTTCTTC.

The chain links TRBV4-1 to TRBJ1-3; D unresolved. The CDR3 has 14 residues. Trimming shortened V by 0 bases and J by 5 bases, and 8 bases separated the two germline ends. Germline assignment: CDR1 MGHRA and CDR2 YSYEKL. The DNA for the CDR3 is TGCGCCAGCAGCCAAGACGACCAGCGAAACACCATATATTTT. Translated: CASSQDDQRNTIYF.

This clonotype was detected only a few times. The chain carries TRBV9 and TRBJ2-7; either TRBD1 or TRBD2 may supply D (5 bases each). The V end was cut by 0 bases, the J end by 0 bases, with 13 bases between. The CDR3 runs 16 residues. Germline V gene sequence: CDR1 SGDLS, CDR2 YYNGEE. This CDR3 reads CASSVAGLGPSYEQYF. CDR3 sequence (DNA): TGTGCCAGCAGCGTAGCTGGCCTGGGACCCTCCTACGAGCAGTACTTC.

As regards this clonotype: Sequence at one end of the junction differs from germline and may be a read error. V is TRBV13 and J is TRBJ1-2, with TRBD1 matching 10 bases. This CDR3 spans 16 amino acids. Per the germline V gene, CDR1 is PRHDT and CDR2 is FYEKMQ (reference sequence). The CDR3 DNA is TGTGCCAGCAGCTTAGGCTTGGGACAGGGGAACTTTGGCTACACCTTC. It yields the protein CASSLGLGQGNFGYTF.

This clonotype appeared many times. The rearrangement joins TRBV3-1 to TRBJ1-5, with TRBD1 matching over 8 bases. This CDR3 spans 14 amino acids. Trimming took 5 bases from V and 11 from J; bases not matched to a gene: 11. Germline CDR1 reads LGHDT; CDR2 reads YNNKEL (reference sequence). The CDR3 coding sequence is TGTGCCAGCAGCTTAGGACAGGGAGGTCTAGCCCAGCATTTT. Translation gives CASSLGQGGLAQHF. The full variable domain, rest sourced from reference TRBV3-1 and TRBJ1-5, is DTAVSQTPKYLVTQMGNDKSIKCEQNLGHDTMYWYKQDSKKFLKIMFSYNNKELIINETVPNRFSPKSPDKAHLNLHINSLELGDSAVYFCASSLGQGGLAQHFGDGTRLSIL.